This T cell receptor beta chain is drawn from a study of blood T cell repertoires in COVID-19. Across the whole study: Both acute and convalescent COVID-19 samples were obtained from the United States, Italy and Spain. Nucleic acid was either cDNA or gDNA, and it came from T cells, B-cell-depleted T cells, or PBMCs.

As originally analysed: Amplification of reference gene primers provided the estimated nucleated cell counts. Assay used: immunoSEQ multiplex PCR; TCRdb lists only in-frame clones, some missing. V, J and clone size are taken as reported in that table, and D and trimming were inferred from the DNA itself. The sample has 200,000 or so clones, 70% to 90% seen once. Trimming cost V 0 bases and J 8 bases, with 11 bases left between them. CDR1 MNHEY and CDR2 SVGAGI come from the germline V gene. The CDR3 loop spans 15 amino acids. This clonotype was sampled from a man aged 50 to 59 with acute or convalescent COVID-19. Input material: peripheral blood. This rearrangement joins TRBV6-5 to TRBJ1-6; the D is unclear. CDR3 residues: CASSYSRTGDSPLHF. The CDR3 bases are TGTGCCAGCAGTTACTCACGGACTGGAGATTCACCCCTCCACTTT.